This TCR beta chain was documented in a study of T cell responses to AZD1222 COVID-19 vaccine. Whole-study context: Pooling of second doses given at about 4 or about 12 weeks was done.

General study results and limits: Clonal diversity was possibly underestimated, and white British individuals and females predominated among donors. The repertoires were collected only after the peak T cell response. Just six people given AZD1222 tested seropositive at baseline.

Note on this clone: Its antigen remains unidentified.

Clones were sequenced by immunoSEQ multiplex PCR, and TCRdb holds only the in-frame ones, with some missing. The sample contains some 130,000 clones, 80% to 95% of which appear only once. Sequencing used peripheral blood, obtained on day 0 of AZD1222 vaccination. This receptor was taken from an adult in good health.

CDR3 sequence (DNA): TGTGCCAGCAGCGGAGGGGGGGGCACTGAAGCTTTCTTT. Its translation is CASSGGGGTEAFF. The chain has TRBV7-6 and TRBJ1-1, with a tentative D call TRBD1 (6 bases). CDR1 is SGHVS, CDR2 FNYEAQ, per germline. The germline V and J ends were trimmed by 5 bases and 4 bases, with 11 bases remaining between them. The CDR3 contains 13 residues.